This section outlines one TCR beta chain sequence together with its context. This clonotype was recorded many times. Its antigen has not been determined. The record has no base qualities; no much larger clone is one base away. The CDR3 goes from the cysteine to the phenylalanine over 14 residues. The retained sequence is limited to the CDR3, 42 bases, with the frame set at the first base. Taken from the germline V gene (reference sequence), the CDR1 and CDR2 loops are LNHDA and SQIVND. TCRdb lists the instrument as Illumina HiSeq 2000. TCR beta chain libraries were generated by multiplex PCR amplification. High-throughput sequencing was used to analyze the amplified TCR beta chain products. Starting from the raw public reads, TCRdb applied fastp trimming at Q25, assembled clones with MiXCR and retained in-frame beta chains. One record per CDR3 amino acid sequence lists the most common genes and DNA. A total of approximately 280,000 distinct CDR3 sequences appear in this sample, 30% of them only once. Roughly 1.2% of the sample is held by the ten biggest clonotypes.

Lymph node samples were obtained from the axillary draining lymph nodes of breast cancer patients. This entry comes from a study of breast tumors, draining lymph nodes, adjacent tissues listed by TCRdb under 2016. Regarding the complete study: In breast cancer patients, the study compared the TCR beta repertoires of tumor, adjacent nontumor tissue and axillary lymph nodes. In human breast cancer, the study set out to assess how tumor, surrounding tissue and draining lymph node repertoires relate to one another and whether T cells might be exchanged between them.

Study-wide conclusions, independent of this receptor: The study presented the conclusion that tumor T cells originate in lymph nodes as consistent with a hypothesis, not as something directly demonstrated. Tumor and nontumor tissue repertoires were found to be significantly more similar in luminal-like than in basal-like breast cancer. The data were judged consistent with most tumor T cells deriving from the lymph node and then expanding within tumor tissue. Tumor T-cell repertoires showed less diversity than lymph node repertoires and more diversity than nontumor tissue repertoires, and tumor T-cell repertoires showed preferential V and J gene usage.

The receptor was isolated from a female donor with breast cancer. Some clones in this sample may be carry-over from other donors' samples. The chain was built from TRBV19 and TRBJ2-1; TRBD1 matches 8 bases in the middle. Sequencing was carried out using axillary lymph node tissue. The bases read TGTGCTACTCATACCCGGGACAGGCTGGATGAGCAGTTCTTC. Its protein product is CATHTRDRLDEQFF.